Each of the 5 T cell receptor beta chains below was sequenced from the same sample in a study of blood T cell repertoires in COVID-19. Data came from immunoSEQ multiplex PCR; TCRdb stores just in-frame clones and leaves some out. The sample includes some 250,000 clones, roughly 80% seen only once; the top ten take 6.5% to 9.5%. Sequenced material: peripheral blood. These receptor sequences come from an elderly woman with COVID-19, enrolled during active disease.

J is TRBJ2-1 and V is TRBV11-2; 7 positions match TRBD1. With V trimmed by 5 bases and J by 6 bases, 4 bases remained unmatched. CDR1 and CDR2 from the germline V gene are SGHAT and FQNNGV. This CDR3 region has 13 residues. The CDR3 DNA follows: TGTGCCAGCAGCCGGGACAGTTTCAATGAGCAGTTCTTC. Translation: CASSRDSFNEQFF.

This chain connects TRBV18 to TRBJ1-1; D ambiguous. V lost 3 bases, J lost 0 bases, and 5 bases lay in between. The CDR3 is 13 amino acids. Germline assignment: CDR1 KGHSH and CDR2 LQKENI. The CDR3: CASSPILNTEAFF. The CDR3 DNA sequence: TGTGCCAGCTCACCTATCCTGAACACTGAAGCTTTCTTT.

V and J are TRBV23-1 and TRBJ1-5; TRBD1 is a possible D gene (6 bases). TRBV23-1 is annotated as an ORF whose role is uncertain. The CDR3 has 15 amino acids. V was shortened by 4 bases and J by 2 bases, with 12 bases between the two germline ends. This chain's CDR3 is CASSLNRVGNQPQHF. The CDR3 nucleotides are TGCGCCAGCAGTCTAAACAGGGTTGGCAATCAGCCCCAGCATTTT.

The rearrangement joins TRBV6-2 or TRBV6-3 to TRBJ2-1; 11 nucleotides agree with TRBD1. V lost 5 bases, J lost 4 bases, and 7 bases stayed unmatched. In germline, CDR1 is MNHEY, CDR2 SVGEGT. This CDR3 spans 16 amino acids. DNA for the CDR3: TGTGCCAGCAGTGACCCTGGGACAGGGGGTTACAATGAGCAGTTCTTC. Residues: CASSDPGTGGYNEQFF.

The rearrangement uses TRBV7-9 and TRBJ2-4, with 7 bases fitting TRBD2. This CDR3 comprises 19 residues. Germline values: CDR1 SEHNR, CDR2 FQNEAQ (reference sequence). J was trimmed by 2 bases and V by 4 bases; bases with no gene match: 17. CDR3 in amino acids: CASSWDYTPGILTKNIQYF. The CDR3 coding sequence is TGTGCCAGCAGCTGGGACTACACCCCGGGCATCCTTACCAAAAACATTCAGTACTTC.